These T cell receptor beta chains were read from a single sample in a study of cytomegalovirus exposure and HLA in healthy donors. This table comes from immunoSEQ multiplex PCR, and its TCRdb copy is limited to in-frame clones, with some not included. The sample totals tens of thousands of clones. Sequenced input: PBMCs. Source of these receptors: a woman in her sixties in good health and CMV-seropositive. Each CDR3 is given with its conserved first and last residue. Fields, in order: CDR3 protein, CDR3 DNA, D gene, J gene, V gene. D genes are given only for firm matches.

CDR3 protein: CASSYSQGMEDTEAFF
CDR3 DNA: TGTGCCAGCAGTTACTCACAGGGAATGGAAGACACTGAAGCTTTCTTT
D gene: -
J gene: TRBJ1-1
V gene: TRBV6-5

CDR3 protein: CASSSRGTGNTIYF
CDR3 DNA: TGTGCCAGTAGTAGCAGGGGGACTGGAAACACCATATATTTT
D gene: TRBD1
J gene: TRBJ1-3
V gene: TRBV19

CDR3 protein: CASSMGTGRPGELFF
CDR3 DNA: TGTGCCAGCAGCATGGGGACAGGGCGACCCGGTGAACTGTTTTTT
D gene: TRBD1
J gene: TRBJ1-4
V gene: TRBV5-6

CDR3 protein: CASSLGGPGGQPQHF
CDR3 DNA: TGTGCCAGCAGCTTAGGGGGCCCAGGGGGCCAGCCCCAGCATTTT
D gene: TRBD1
J gene: TRBJ1-5
V gene: TRBV13

CDR3 protein: CASSISQTQYF
CDR3 DNA: TGTGCCAGCAGCATCAGTCAGACGCAGTATTTT
D gene: -
J gene: TRBJ2-3
V gene: TRBV9

CDR3 protein: CASSEYGTGYGYTF
CDR3 DNA: TGTGCCAGCAGTGAATACGGGACAGGCTATGGCTACACCTTC
D gene: TRBD1
J gene: TRBJ1-2
V gene: TRBV6-1

CDR3 protein: CASSSGYGYTF
CDR3 DNA: TGTGCCAGCAGTTCAGGGTATGGCTACACCTTC
D gene: -
J gene: TRBJ1-2
V gene: TRBV27

CDR3 protein: CASSVSNRPGNEQYF
CDR3 DNA: TGTGCCAGCAGCGTATCTAACAGGCCAGGGAACGAGCAGTACTTC
D gene: -
J gene: TRBJ2-7
V gene: TRBV9

CDR3 protein: CASYKDRYSQYF
CDR3 DNA: TGTGCCAGCTACAAGGACAGGTATTCCCAGTACTTC
D gene: TRBD1
J gene: TRBJ2-5
V gene: TRBV6-1

CDR3 protein: CASSEGTSGATDTQYF
CDR3 DNA: TGTGCCAGCAGTGAAGGGACGAGCGGGGCCACAGATACGCAGTATTTT
D gene: TRBD2
J gene: TRBJ2-3
V gene: TRBV6-1

CDR3 protein: CASTPNIGASGANVLTF
CDR3 DNA: TGTGCCAGTACCCCTAACATTGGAGCTTCTGGGGCCAACGTCCTGACTTTC
D gene: -
J gene: TRBJ2-6
V gene: TRBV19

CDR3 protein: CASSGEGTSYEQYF
CDR3 DNA: TGTGCCAGCAGCGGGGAGGGGACCTCCTACGAGCAGTACTTC
D gene: TRBD2
J gene: TRBJ2-7
V gene: TRBV5-4

CDR3 protein: CASSQAAGEQFF
CDR3 DNA: TGTGCCAGCAGCCAGGCGGCGGGGGAGCAGTTCTTC
D gene: -
J gene: TRBJ2-1
V gene: TRBV7-8

CDR3 protein: CASSLESSPSSEEQYF
CDR3 DNA: TGTGCCAGCAGCTTAGAAAGCAGTCCCTCTTCGGAGGAGCAGTACTTC
D gene: -
J gene: TRBJ2-7
V gene: TRBV7-9

CDR3 protein: CASYRPGNTEAFF
CDR3 DNA: TGTGCCAGTTACAGGCCGGGGAACACTGAAGCTTTCTTT
D gene: -
J gene: TRBJ1-1
V gene: TRBV6-5

CDR3 protein: CASRLKQNTEAFF
CDR3 DNA: TGTGCCAGTAGATTGAAACAGAACACTGAAGCTTTCTTT
D gene: -
J gene: TRBJ1-1
V gene: TRBV19

CDR3 protein: CASSPGTSSPQETQYF
CDR3 DNA: TGTGCCAGCAGCCCGGGGACTAGCTCTCCCCAAGAGACCCAGTACTTC
D gene: TRBD2
J gene: TRBJ2-5
V gene: TRBV5-4

CDR3 protein: CASSMGHRGYQPQHF
CDR3 DNA: TGTGCCAGTAGTATGGGGCACAGGGGGTATCAGCCCCAGCATTTT
D gene: TRBD1
J gene: TRBJ1-5
V gene: TRBV19

CDR3 protein: CASSLGGTAHLLYEQYF
CDR3 DNA: TGTGCCAGCAGCTTAGGCGGGACAGCCCACTTACTGTACGAGCAGTACTTC
D gene: -
J gene: TRBJ2-7
V gene: TRBV7-6

CDR3 protein: CASSPLAGVEQYF
CDR3 DNA: TGTGCCAGCAGCCCCCTGGCGGGGGTCGAGCAGTACTTC
D gene: TRBD2
J gene: TRBJ2-7
V gene: TRBV13

CDR3 protein: CASSQTSGGVDEQFF
CDR3 DNA: TGTGCCAGCAGCCAGACTAGCGGGGGGGTCGATGAGCAGTTCTTC
D gene: TRBD2
J gene: TRBJ2-1
V gene: TRBV4-2

CDR3 protein: CASSLEQGEGSPLHF
CDR3 DNA: TGTGCCAGCAGCTTAGAACAGGGGGAAGGTTCACCCCTCCACTTT
D gene: TRBD1
J gene: TRBJ1-6
V gene: TRBV7-8

CDR3 protein: CASSSRDILSLGGYF
CDR3 DNA: TGTGCCAGCAGCAGCCGGGACATCCTCAGCCTTGGGGGATATTTT
D gene: -
J gene: TRBJ1-3
V gene: TRBV7-9

CDR3 protein: CASSYGDRDTGELFF
CDR3 DNA: TGTGCCAGCAGTTATGGAGACAGGGACACCGGGGAGCTGTTTTTT
D gene: TRBD1
J gene: TRBJ2-2
V gene: TRBV6-5

CDR3 protein: CASSPPGQARTNEKLFF
CDR3 DNA: TGTGCCAGCAGTCCCCCCGGACAGGCGCGAACTAATGAAAAACTGTTTTTT
D gene: TRBD1
J gene: TRBJ1-4
V gene: TRBV28

CDR3 protein: CASSPPGQGVANTGELFF
CDR3 DNA: TGTGCCAGCAGTCCACCGGGACAGGGGGTCGCGAACACCGGGGAGCTGTTTTTT
D gene: TRBD1
J gene: TRBJ2-2
V gene: TRBV28

CDR3 protein: CASSFLMSGPEKLFF
CDR3 DNA: TGTGCCAGCAGCTTCCTGATGAGTGGGCCTGAAAAACTGTTTTTT
D gene: -
J gene: TRBJ1-4
V gene: TRBV7-9

CDR3 protein: CASSQYSGTKETQYF
CDR3 DNA: TGTGCCAGCAGTCAATACTCCGGGACAAAAGAGACCCAGTACTTC
D gene: -
J gene: TRBJ2-5
V gene: TRBV28

CDR3 protein: CSVLNLQGYSGANVLTF
CDR3 DNA: TGCAGCGTGTTAAATTTACAGGGTTATTCTGGGGCCAACGTCCTGACTTTC
D gene: -
J gene: TRBJ2-6
V gene: TRBV29-1

CDR3 protein: CASSSVGQGSHGYTF
CDR3 DNA: TGTGCCAGCAGCTCCGTCGGACAGGGTAGCCATGGCTACACCTTC
D gene: TRBD1
J gene: TRBJ1-2
V gene: TRBV5-4

CDR3 protein: CASSDSGGNTEAFF
CDR3 DNA: TGTGCCAGCAGTGATTCAGGGGGGAACACTGAAGCTTTCTTT
D gene: TRBD1
J gene: TRBJ1-1
V gene: TRBV25-1

CDR3 protein: CASSLDSSTDTQYF
CDR3 DNA: TGTGCCAGCAGCTTAGATAGCAGCACAGATACGCAGTATTTT
D gene: -
J gene: TRBJ2-3
V gene: TRBV11-2

CDR3 protein: CASSEDSRGVGTEAFF
CDR3 DNA: TGTGCCAGCAGTGAAGATAGTCGGGGGGTGGGCACTGAAGCTTTCTTT
D gene: -
J gene: TRBJ1-1
V gene: TRBV25-1

CDR3 protein: CASSLLPTGLGETQYF
CDR3 DNA: TGTGCCAGCAGCTTACTCCCGACAGGGCTCGGGGAGACCCAGTACTTC
D gene: TRBD1
J gene: TRBJ2-5
V gene: TRBV7-9

CDR3 protein: CASSGRGGEQYF
CDR3 DNA: TGTGCCAGCAGCGGCCGCGGAGGCGAGCAGTACTTC
D gene: -
J gene: TRBJ2-7
V gene: TRBV7-8

CDR3 protein: CASSLPPSYEQYF
CDR3 DNA: TGTGCCAGCAGCCTCCCCCCCTCCTACGAGCAGTACTTC
D gene: -
J gene: TRBJ2-7
V gene: TRBV7-8

CDR3 protein: CASSLDLYLDRVRKNTEAFF
CDR3 DNA: TGTGCCAGCAGCTTAGATCTTTATTTGGACAGGGTTAGAAAAAACACTGAAGCTTTCTTT
D gene: TRBD1
J gene: TRBJ1-1
V gene: TRBV11-2

CDR3 protein: CSVDLANYGYTF
CDR3 DNA: TGCAGCGTTGATCTGGCCAACTATGGCTACACCTTC
D gene: -
J gene: TRBJ1-2
V gene: TRBV29-1

CDR3 protein: CASRKGPENYGYTF
CDR3 DNA: TGTGCCAGCAGGAAGGGGCCAGAAAACTATGGCTACACCTTC
D gene: -
J gene: TRBJ1-2
V gene: TRBV28